This T cell receptor (beta chain) was sequenced for a study of shared clonotypes between healthy human individuals. Looking at the study overall: Each donor contributed plates that comprised three CD4 naive, three CD4 memory, two CD8 naive and one CD8 memory.

Original processing methods: ImmunoSEQ output held junction-only sequences without quality scores, so filtering differed. Profiling relied on immunoSEQ multiplex PCR, and the TCRdb table lists in-frame clones only, not all of them. V and J calls plus clone size are reproduced from that table; the DNA served to infer D and trimming. The table includes about 2.4 million clones, 90% to 95% detected once. Findings and limits, study-wide: In the sorted subsets, rarefaction showed sequencing was incomplete despite large depth.

About this clone itself: Its antigen is still unknown.

This CDR3 has 13 residues. Germline CDR1 is MNHEY and CDR2 is SMNVEV (reference sequence). The V and J ends lost 9 bases and 1 base respectively, with 10 bases between them. The sequencing input was naive CD4+ T cells sorted from blood. Subset indicated: CD45RA+ positively selected. This sequence originates from a man between 18 and 35 years old in good health. The chain recombines TRBV27 with TRBJ1-3; D remains ambiguous. CDR3 loop: CARSSTSGNTIYF. The CDR3 coding sequence is TGTGCCAGATCAAGTACTTCTGGAAACACCATATATTTT.